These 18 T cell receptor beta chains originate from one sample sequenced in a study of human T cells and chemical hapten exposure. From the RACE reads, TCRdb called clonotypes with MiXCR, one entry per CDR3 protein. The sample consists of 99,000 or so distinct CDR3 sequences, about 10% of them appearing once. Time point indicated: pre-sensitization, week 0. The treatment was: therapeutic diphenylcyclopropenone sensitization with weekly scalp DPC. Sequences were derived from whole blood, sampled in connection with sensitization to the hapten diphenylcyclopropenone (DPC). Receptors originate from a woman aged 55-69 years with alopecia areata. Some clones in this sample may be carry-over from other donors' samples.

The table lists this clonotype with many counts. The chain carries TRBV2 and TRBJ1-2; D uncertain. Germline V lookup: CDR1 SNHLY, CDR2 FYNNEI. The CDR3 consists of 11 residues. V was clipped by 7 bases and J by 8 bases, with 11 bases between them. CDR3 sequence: CASMEILGYTF. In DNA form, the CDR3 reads TGTGCCAGCATGGAGATTTTGGGCTACACCTTC.

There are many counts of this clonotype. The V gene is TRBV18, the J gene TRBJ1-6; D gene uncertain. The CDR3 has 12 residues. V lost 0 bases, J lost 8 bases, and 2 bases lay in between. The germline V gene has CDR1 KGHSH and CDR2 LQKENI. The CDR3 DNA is TGTGCCAGCTCACCACCCGATTCACCCCTCCACTTT. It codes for CASSPPDSPLHF. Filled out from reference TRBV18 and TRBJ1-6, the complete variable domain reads NAGVMQNPRHLVRRRGQEARLRCSPMKGHSHVYWYRQLPEEGLKFMVYLQKENIIDESGMPKERFSAEFPKEGPSILRIQQVVRGDSAAYFCASSPPDSPLHFGNGTRLTVT.

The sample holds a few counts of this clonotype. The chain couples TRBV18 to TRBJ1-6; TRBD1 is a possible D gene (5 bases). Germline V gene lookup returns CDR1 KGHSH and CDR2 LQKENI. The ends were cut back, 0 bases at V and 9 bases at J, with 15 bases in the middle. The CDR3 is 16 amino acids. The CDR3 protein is CASSPPGASFGSPLHF. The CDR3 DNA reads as TGTGCCAGCTCACCACCTGGGGCCTCGTTTGGTTCACCCCTCCACTTT.

Written as DNA, the CDR3 is TGTGCCAGCAGGCCCGGGACGGCGAACACCGGGGAGCTGTTTTTT. The encoded protein is CASRPGTANTGELFF. V and J are TRBV12-3 or TRBV12-4 and TRBJ2-2; D tentatively reads TRBD1 or TRBD2 (5 bases each). This CDR3 spans 15 amino acids. V dropped 6 bases and J dropped 0 bases, with 11 bases sitting between them.

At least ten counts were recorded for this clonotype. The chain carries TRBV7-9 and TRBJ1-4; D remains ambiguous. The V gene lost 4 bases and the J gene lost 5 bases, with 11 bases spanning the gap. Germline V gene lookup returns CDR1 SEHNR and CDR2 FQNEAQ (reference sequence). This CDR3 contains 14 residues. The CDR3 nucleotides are TGTGCCAGCAGCTCCGGACGGCTAAATGAAAAACTGTTTTTT. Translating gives CASSSGRLNEKLFF.

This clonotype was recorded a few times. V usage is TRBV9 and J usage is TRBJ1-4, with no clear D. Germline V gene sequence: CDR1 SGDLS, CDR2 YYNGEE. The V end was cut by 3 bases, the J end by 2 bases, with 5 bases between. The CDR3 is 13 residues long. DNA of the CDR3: TGTGCCAGCAGCGGGAGGACTAATGAAAAACTGTTTTTT. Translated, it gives CASSGRTNEKLFF.

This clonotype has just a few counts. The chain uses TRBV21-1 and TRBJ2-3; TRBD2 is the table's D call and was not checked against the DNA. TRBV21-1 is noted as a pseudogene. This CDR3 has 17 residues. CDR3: CASSKAELAGHLDTQYF. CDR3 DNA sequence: TGTGCCAGCAGCAAAGCGGAACTAGCGGGCCACCTGGATACGCAGTATTTT.

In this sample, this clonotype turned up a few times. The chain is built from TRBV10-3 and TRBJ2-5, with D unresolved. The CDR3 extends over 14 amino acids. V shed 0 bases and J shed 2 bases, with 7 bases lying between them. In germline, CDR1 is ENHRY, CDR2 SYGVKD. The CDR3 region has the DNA TGTGCCATCAGTGAGTCCGGGCGACAAGAGACCCAGTACTTC. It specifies CAISESGRQETQYF.

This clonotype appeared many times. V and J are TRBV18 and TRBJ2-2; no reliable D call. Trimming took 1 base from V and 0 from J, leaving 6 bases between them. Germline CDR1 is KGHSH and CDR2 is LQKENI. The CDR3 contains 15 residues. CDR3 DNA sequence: TGTGCCAGCTCACCACGCCGTACGAACACCGGGGAGCTGTTTTTT. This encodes CASSPRRTNTGELFF.

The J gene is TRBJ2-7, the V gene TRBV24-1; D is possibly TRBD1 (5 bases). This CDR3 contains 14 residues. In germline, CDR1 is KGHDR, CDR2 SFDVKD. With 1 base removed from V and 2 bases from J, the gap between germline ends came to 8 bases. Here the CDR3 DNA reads TGTGCCACCAGTGATTTAGGGGATCCCTACGAGCAGTACTTC. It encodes CATSDLGDPYEQYF.

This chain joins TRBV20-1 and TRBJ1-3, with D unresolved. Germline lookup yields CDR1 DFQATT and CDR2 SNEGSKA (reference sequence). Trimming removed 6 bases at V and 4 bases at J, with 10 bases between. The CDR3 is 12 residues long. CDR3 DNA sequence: TGCAGTGCCGGGCCCGCCGGAAACACCATATATTTT. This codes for CSAGPAGNTIYF.

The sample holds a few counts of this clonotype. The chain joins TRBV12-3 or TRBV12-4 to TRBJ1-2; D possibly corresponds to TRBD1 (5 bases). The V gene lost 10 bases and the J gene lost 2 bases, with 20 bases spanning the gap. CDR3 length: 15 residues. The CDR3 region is CATTKRGRSNYGYTF. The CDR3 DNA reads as TGTGCCACGACCAAAAGGGGCAGGTCGAACTATGGCTACACCTTC.

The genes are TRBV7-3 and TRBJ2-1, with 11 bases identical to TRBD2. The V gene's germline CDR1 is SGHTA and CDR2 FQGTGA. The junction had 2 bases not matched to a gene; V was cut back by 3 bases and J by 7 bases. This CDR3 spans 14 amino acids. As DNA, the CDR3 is TGTGCCAGCAGCTTTGGGACTAGCGGTAATGAGCAGTTCTTC. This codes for CASSFGTSGNEQFF.

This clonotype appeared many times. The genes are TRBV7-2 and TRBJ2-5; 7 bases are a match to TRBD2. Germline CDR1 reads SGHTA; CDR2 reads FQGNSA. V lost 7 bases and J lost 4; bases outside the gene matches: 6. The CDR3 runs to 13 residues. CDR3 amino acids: CASNPGGGETQYF. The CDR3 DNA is TGTGCCAGCAACCCGGGGGGAGGAGAGACCCAGTACTTC.

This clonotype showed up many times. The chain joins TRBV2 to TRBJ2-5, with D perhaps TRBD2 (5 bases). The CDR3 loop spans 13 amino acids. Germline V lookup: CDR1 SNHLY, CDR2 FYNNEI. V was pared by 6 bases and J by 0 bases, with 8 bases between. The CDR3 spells CASRERDQETQYF. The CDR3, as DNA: TGTGCCAGCAGAGAGAGGGACCAAGAGACCCAGTACTTC.

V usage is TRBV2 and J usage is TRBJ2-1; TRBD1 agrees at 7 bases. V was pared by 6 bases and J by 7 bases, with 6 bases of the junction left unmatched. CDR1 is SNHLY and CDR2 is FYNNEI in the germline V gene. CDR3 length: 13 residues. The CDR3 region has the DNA TGTGCCAGCAGCCAACAGGGGTTGAATGAGCAGTTCTTC. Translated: CASSQQGLNEQFF.

The CDR3 loop is CATSRDRGRGAVNTGELFF. CDR3 DNA: TGTGCCACCAGCAGAGATAGAGGTCGAGGGGCCGTGAACACCGGGGAGCTGTTTTTT. The rearrangement uses TRBV15 and TRBJ2-2; TRBD1 or TRBD2 may be the D gene (5 bases each). V was clipped by 0 bases and J by 1 base, with 18 bases between them. Germline loops: CDR1 LNHNV, CDR2 YYDKDF (reference sequence). The CDR3 is 19 residues long.

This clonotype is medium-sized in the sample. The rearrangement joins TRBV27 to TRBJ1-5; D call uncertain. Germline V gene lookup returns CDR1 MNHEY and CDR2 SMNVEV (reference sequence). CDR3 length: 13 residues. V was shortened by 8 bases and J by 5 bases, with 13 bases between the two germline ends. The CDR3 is CASSIKEYQPQHF. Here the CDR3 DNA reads TGTGCCAGCTCGATCAAAGAATATCAGCCCCAGCATTTT.